This TCR beta chain was sequenced during a study of cytomegalovirus exposure and HLA in healthy donors. Study-wide results and caveats: According to reports, the classifier identified cytomegalovirus status with high specificity and sensitivity.

This CDR3 region has 14 residues. Looked up from germline, CDR1 is MNHNS and CDR2 is SASEGT. V lost 8 bases, J lost 4 bases, and 15 bases lay in between. Use of 60 Vbeta and 13 Jbeta primers characterized the PCR. Sequenced by immunoSEQ multiplex PCR; TCRdb stores in-frame clones only, minus some. The sample holds tens of thousands of clones, about four fifths seen once. About this clone itself: Its matching antigen is unknown.

The sample was PBMCs. The clonotype originates from a man aged 25-45 years in good health and CMV-seropositive. The chain joins TRBV6-1 to TRBJ1-5, with D perhaps TRBD1 (6 bases). CDR3 loop: CASEGGRGNQPQHF. The CDR3 nucleotides read TGTGCCAGCGAGGGGGGGCGAGGGAATCAGCCCCAGCATTTT.